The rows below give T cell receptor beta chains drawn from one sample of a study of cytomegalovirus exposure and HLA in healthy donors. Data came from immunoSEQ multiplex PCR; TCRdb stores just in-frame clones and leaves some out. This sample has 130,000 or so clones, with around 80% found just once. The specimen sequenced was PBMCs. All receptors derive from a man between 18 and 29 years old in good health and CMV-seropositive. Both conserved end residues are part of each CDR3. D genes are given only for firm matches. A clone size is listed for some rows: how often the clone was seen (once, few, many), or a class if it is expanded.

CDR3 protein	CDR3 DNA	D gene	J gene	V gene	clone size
CASRPPGTSGDTQYF	TGTGCCAGCAGACCACCCGGGACTAGCGGGGATACGCAGTATTTT	TRBD2	TRBJ2-3	TRBV6-1	NA
CASSFSHEQYF	TGTGCCAGCAGCTTTAGCCACGAGCAGTACTTC	NA	TRBJ2-7	TRBV7-8	NA
CASSLVGGGYTF	TGTGCCAGCAGTTTAGTCGGGGGAGGCTACACCTTC	NA	TRBJ1-2	TRBV28	once
CASSYDRAWGYTF	TGTGCCAGCAGTTACGACAGGGCTTGGGGCTACACCTTC	TRBD1	TRBJ1-2	TRBV2	once
CASSLSGSSYEQYF	TGTGCCAGCAGCCTTAGCGGGAGCTCCTACGAGCAGTACTTC	TRBD2	TRBJ2-7	TRBV6-5	few
CASIEGGTTDTQYF	TGTGCCAGCATAGAGGGGGGGACCACAGATACGCAGTATTTT	NA	TRBJ2-3	TRBV6-1	NA
CASSSPGTGNEAFF	TGTGCCAGCAGTTCGCCCGGGACAGGGAATGAAGCTTTCTTT	TRBD1	TRBJ1-1	TRBV28	NA
CAWGLDTQYF	TGTGCCTGGGGGCTAGATACGCAGTATTTT	NA	TRBJ2-3	TRBV30	few
CASSESSYTQYF	TGCGCCAGCAGTGAGTCTTCCTATACGCAGTATTTT	NA	TRBJ2-3	TRBV10-1	NA
CASNRDTNYGYTF	TGTGCCAGCAACAGGGACACTAACTATGGCTACACCTTC	NA	TRBJ1-2	TRBV2	NA
CASSRLGTENGYTF	TGCGCCAGCAGCCGCCTCGGGACAGAAAATGGCTACACCTTC	TRBD1	TRBJ1-2	TRBV5-1	NA
CASRRTGGYGYTF	TGTGCCAGCAGGCGAACAGGGGGTTATGGCTACACCTTC	TRBD1	TRBJ1-2	TRBV11-2	NA
CASRLAGASYNEQFF	TGTGCCAGCAGACTAGCGGGAGCCTCCTACAATGAGCAGTTCTTC	TRBD2	TRBJ2-1	TRBV19	once
CASSFQRFGTDEAFF	TGTGCCAGCAGTTTCCAACGATTCGGGACAGATGAAGCTTTCTTT	TRBD1	TRBJ1-1	TRBV27	NA
CASSLGIATNEKLFF	TGCGCCAGCAGCCTGGGAATCGCGACTAATGAAAAACTGTTTTTT	NA	TRBJ1-4	TRBV5-1	NA
CASSSPEGYEQYF	TGTGCCAGCAGCTCGCCCGAGGGCTACGAGCAGTACTTC	NA	TRBJ2-7	TRBV7-9	once
CASSPLQGNNEKLFF	TGTGCCAGCTCACCATTACAGGGAAATAATGAAAAACTGTTTTTT	NA	TRBJ1-4	TRBV18	NA
CASSSRQGAPNYGYTF	TGTGCCAGCAGTTCCCGACAGGGGGCGCCGAACTATGGCTACACCTTC	TRBD1	TRBJ1-2	TRBV27	NA
CASSPPNVNSGTEAFF	TGTGCCAGCTCACCACCAAATGTAAACTCGGGAACTGAAGCTTTCTTT	NA	TRBJ1-1	TRBV18	NA
CASSPDRSNQPQHF	TGTGCCAGCAGTCCTGACAGGAGCAATCAGCCCCAGCATTTT	NA	TRBJ1-5	TRBV6-5	NA
CAIRADRGAYGYTF	TGTGCCATCAGAGCGGACAGGGGGGCATATGGCTACACCTTC	TRBD1	TRBJ1-2	TRBV10-3	NA
CASSSTGTGTYEQYF	TGTGCCAGCAGCTCTACCGGGACAGGGACGTACGAGCAGTACTTC	TRBD1	TRBJ2-7	TRBV5-4	NA
CASSLDGSLTDTQYF	TGTGCCAGCAGTTTAGACGGGAGCCTCACAGATACGCAGTATTTT	NA	TRBJ2-3	TRBV28	NA
CASSLDMSNEQFF	TGTGCCAGCAGTTTAGATATGAGCAATGAGCAGTTCTTC	NA	TRBJ2-1	TRBV28	NA
CSVGANRGRIQEELFF	TGCAGCGTTGGAGCCAACAGGGGGAGGATTCAAGAAGAACTGTTTTTT	TRBD1	TRBJ1-4	TRBV29-1	NA
CASIPGRMETQYF	TGTGCCAGCATTCCGGGGAGGATGGAGACCCAGTACTTC	NA	TRBJ2-5	TRBV6-6	NA
CASSPTVAGARNEQFF	TGTGCCAGCAGCCCCACAGTAGCGGGAGCAAGGAATGAGCAGTTCTTC	TRBD2	TRBJ2-1	TRBV5-4	NA
CACTTGGDSPLHF	TGTGCCTGCACGACAGGGGGCGATTCACCCCTCCACTTT	TRBD1	TRBJ1-6	TRBV30	NA
CASSNNRGNDYGYTF	TGTGCCAGTAGCAATAACAGGGGAAACGACTATGGCTACACCTTC	TRBD1	TRBJ1-2	TRBV19	NA
CASRLDELAGGSRGGAYEQYF	TGTGCAAGTCGCTTAGATGAACTAGCGGGAGGGTCTCGCGGGGGGGCCTACGAGCAGTACTTC	NA	TRBJ2-7	TRBV12-2	NA